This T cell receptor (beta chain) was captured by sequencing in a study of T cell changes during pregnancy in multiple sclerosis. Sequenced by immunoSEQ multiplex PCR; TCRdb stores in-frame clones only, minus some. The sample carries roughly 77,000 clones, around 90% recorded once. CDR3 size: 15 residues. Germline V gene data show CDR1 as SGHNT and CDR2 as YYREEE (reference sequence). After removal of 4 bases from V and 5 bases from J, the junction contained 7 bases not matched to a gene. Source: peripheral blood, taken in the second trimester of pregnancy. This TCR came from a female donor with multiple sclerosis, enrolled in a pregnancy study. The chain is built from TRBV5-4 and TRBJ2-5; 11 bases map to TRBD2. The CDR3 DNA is TGTGCCAGCAGCGCTTATAGCGGGGGGGCGGAGACCCAGTACTTC. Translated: CASSAYSGGAETQYF.